This T cell receptor (beta chain) was obtained from a study of blood T cell repertoires in COVID-19. The assay was immunoSEQ multiplex PCR, and TCRdb's table has in-frame clones only and misses some. Of 250,000 to 350,000 clones listed, around 91% are singletons. J gave up 3 bases and V 3 bases, and 5 bases lay outside the gene matches. This CDR3 region has 16 residues. CDR1 is SGHRS, CDR2 YFSETQ, per germline. The sequence derives from a woman aged 55-70 years with acute or convalescent COVID-19. This chain joins TRBV5-1 and TRBJ2-2; 10 bases map to TRBD1. Sequences were obtained from peripheral blood. In DNA, the CDR3 is TGCGCCAGCAGCTCGATCGGGACAGGGGACACCGGGGAGCTGTTTTTT. It specifies CASSSIGTGDTGELFF.